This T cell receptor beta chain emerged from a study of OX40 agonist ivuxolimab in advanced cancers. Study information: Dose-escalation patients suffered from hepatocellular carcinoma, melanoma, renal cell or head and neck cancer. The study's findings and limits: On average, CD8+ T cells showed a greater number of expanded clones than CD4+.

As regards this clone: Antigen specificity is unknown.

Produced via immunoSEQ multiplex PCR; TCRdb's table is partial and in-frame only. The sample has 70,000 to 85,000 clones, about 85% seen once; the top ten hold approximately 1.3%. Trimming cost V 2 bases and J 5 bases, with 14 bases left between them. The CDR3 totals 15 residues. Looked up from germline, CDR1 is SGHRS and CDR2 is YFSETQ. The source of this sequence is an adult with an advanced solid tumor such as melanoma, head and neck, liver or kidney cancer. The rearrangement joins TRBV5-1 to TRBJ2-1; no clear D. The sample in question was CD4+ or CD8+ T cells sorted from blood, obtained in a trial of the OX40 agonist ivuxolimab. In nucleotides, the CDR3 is TGCGCCAGCAGCTTTGAGCCTGTGCCAAACAATGAGCAGTTCTTC. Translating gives CASSFEPVPNNEQFF. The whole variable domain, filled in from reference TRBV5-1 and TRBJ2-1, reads KAGVTQTPRYLIKTRGQQVTLSCSPISGHRSVSWYQQTPGQGLQFLFEYFSETQRNKGNFPGRFSGRQFSNSRSEMNVSTLELGDSALYLCASSFEPVPNNEQFFGPGTRLTVL.